This TCR beta chain was sequenced in a study of blood T cell repertoires in COVID-19. As for the study in general: Both acute and convalescent COVID-19 samples were obtained from the United States, Italy and Spain. PBMCs, B-cell-depleted T cells, or T cells were the source of the cDNA or gDNA that made up the material.

Germline-derived CDR1 and CDR2 are GTSNPN and SVGIG (reference sequence). V trimming: 2 bases; J trimming: 4 bases; junction bases outside the gene matches: 10. The CDR3 contains 16 residues. There are a few counts of this clone. The method was immunoSEQ multiplex PCR; TCRdb's version includes in-frame clones alone and lacks a portion of them. The sample yields approximately 190,000 clones, about 80% seen once. The sample was peripheral blood. This clonotype was obtained from a woman aged 60-70 years with COVID-19, enrolled during active disease. The chain employs TRBV30 and TRBJ2-2, with 7 bases aligning to TRBD2. The CDR3 is CAWSISGKVTTGELFF. DNA for the CDR3: TGTGCCTGGAGTATCAGCGGGAAAGTGACCACCGGGGAGCTGTTTTTT.